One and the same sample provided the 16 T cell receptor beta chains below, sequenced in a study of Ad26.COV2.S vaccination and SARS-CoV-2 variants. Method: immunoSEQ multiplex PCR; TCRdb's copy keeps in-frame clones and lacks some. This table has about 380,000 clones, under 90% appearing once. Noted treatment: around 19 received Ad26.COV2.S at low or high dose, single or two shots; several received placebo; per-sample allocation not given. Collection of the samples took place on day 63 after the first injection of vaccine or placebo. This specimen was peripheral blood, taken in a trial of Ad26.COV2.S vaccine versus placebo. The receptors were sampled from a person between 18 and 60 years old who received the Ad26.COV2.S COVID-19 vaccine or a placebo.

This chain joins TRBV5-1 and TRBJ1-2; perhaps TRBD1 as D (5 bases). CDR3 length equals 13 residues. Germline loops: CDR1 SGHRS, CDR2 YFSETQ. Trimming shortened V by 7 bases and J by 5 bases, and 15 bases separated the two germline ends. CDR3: CASSKDQGYGYTF. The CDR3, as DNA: TGCGCCAGCTCTAAGGATCAGGGATATGGCTACACCTTC.

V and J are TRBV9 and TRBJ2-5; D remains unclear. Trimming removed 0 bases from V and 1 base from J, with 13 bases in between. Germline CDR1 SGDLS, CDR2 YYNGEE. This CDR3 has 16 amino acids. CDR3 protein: CASSVGLGPTQETQYF. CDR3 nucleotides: TGTGCCAGCAGCGTAGGGCTTGGACCGACCCAAGAGACCCAGTACTTC.

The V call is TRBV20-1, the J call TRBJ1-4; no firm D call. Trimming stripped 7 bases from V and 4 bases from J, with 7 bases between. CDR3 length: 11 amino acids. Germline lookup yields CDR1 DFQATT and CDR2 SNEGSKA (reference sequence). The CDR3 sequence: CSVSSNEKLFF. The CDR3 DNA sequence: TGCAGTGTATCCAGTAATGAAAAACTGTTTTTT.

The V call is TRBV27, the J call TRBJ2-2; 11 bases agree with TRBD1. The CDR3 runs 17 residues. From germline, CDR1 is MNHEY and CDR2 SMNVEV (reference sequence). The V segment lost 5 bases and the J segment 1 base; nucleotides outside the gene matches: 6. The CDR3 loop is CASSLWTGGKNTGELFF. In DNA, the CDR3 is TGTGCCAGCAGTCTATGGACAGGGGGCAAGAACACCGGGGAGCTGTTTTTT.

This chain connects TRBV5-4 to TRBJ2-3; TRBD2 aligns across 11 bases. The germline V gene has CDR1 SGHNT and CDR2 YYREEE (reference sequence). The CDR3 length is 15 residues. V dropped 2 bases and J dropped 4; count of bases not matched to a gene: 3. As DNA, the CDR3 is TGTGCCAGCAGCTTCCAACTAGCGGGAGCAGATACGCAGTATTTT. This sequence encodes CASSFQLAGADTQYF.

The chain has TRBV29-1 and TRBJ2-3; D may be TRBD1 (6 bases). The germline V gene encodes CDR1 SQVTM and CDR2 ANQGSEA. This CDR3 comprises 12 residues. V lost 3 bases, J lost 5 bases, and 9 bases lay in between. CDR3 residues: CSVETGQDTQYF. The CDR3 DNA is TGCAGCGTTGAGACAGGTCAAGATACGCAGTATTTT.

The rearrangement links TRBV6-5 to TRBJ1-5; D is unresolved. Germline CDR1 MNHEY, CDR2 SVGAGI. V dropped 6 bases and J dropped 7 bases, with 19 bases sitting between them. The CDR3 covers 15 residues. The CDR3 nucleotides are TGTGCCAGCAGAAAGGACCGGGCCGCGGGCCAGCCCCAGCATTTT. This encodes CASRKDRAAGQPQHF.

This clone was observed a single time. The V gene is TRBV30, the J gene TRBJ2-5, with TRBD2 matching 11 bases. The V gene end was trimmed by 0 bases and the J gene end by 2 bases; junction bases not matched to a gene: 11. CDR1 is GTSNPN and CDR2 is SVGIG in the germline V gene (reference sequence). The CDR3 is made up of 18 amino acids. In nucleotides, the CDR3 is TGTGCCTGGAGTGTACAAGTCGGGACTAGCGGTTTACAAGAGACCCAGTACTTC. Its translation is CAWSVQVGTSGLQETQYF.

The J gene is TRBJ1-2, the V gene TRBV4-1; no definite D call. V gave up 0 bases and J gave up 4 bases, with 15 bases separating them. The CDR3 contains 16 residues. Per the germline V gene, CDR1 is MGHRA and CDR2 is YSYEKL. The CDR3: CASSQETGQSFYGYTF. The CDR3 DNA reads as TGCGCCAGCAGCCAAGAAACGGGCCAGTCATTCTATGGCTACACCTTC.

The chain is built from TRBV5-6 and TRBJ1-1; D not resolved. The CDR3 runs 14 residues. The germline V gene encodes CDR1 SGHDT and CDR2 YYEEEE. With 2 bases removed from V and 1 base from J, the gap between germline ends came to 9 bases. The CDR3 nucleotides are TGTGCCAGCAGCTTAGCAGGAAGGAACACTGAAGCTTTCTTT. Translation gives CASSLAGRNTEAFF.

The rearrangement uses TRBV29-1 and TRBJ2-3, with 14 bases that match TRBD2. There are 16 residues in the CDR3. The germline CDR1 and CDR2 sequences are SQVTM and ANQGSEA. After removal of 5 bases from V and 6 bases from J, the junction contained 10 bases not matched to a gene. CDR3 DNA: TGCAGCGTTTTACCGGGGACTAGCGGGAGATCTGATACGCAGTATTTT. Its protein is CSVLPGTSGRSDTQYF.

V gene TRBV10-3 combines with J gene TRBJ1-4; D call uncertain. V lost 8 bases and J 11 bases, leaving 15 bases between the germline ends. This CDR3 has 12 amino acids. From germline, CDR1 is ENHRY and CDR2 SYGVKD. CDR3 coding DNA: TGTGCCATCTCCTCCGGCGCGGGGAAACTGTTTTTT. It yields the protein CAISSGAGKLFF.

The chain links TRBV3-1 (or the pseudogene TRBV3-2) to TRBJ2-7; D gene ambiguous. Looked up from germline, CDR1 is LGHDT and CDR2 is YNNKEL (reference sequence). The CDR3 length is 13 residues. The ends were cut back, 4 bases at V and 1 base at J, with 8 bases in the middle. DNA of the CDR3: TGTGCCAGCAGCCGTTACGGGTCCTACGAGCAGTACTTC. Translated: CASSRYGSYEQYF.

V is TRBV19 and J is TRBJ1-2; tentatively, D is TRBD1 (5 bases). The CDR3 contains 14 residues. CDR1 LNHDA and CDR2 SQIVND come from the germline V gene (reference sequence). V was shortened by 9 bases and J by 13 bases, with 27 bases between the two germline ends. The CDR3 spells CASQWGTGPSSLTF. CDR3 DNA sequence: TGTGCCAGCCAGTGGGGGACGGGCCCTTCCTCCCTCACCTTC.

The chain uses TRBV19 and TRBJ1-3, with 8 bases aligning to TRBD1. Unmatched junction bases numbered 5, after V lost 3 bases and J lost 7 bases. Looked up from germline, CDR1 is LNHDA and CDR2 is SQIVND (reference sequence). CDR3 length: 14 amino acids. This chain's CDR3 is CASSIFGQGNTIYF. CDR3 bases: TGTGCCAGTAGTATTTTCGGACAGGGCAACACCATATATTTT.

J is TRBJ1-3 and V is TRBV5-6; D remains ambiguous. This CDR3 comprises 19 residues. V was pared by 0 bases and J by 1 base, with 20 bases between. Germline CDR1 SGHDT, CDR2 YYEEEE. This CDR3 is CASSLDWTVHQFSGNTIYF. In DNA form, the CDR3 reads TGTGCCAGCAGCTTGGATTGGACTGTACACCAGTTTTCTGGAAACACCATATATTTT. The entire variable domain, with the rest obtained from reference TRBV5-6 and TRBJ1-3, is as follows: DAGVTQSPTHLIKTRGQQVTLRCSPKSGHDTVSWYQQALGQGPQFIFQYYEEEERQRGNFPDRFSGHQFPNYSSELNVNALLLGDSALYLCASSLDWTVHQFSGNTIYFGEGSWLTVV.